The T cell receptor beta chain under discussion was sequenced for a study of cytomegalovirus exposure and HLA in healthy donors. This CDR3 region has 14 residues. V lost 7 bases to trimming and J lost 9 bases; unmatched junction nucleotides: 14. Germline V lookup: CDR1 SEHNR, CDR2 FQNEAQ (reference sequence). Study-wide results and caveats: It was confirmed in vitro that a few of the CMV-associated chains were specific for CMV antigens. A list of 150 or so TCR beta chains associated with cytomegalovirus was given. Many donors carried some public TCRs, although rarity characterized most TCR sequences.

Method: immunoSEQ multiplex PCR; TCRdb's copy keeps in-frame clones and lacks some. The sample has 150,000 to 200,000 clones, roughly 84% seen once. This clone was detected only a few times. As yet, its antigen is unknown. The J gene is TRBJ2-7, the V gene TRBV7-9; 8 bases agree with TRBD1. This clonotype was sampled from a man younger than 45 in good health and CMV-seropositive. Material: PBMCs. As DNA, the CDR3 is TGTGCCAGCATCACGGACAGGGCAGGCGGCGGGCAGTACTTC. This translates into CASITDRAGGGQYF. The full variable domain, completed using reference TRBV7-9 and TRBJ2-7, is DTGVSQNPRHKITKRGQNVTFRCDPISEHNRLYWYRQTLGQGPEFLTYFQNEAQLEKSRLLSDRFSAERPKGSFSTLEIQRTEQGDSAMYLCASITDRAGGGQYFGPGTRLTVT.